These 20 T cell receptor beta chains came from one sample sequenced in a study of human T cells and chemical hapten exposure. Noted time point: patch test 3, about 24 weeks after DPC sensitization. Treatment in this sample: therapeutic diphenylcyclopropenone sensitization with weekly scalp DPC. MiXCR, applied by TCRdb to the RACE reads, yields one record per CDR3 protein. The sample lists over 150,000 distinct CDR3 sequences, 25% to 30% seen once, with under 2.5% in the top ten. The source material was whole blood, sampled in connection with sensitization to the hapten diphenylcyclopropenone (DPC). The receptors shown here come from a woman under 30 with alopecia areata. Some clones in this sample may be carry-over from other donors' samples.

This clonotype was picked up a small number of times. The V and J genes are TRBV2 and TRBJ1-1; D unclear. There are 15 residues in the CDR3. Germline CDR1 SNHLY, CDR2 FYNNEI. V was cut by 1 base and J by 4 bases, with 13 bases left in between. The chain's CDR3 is CASSEEGTGPTEAFF. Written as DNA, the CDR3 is TGTGCCAGCAGTGAAGAGGGCACCGGGCCCACTGAAGCTTTCTTT.

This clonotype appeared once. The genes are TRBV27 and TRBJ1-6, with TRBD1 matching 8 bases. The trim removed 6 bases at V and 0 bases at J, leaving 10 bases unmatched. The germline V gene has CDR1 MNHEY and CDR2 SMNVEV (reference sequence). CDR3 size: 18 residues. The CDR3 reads CASRRKTGVSSYNSPLHF. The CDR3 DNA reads TGTGCCAGCAGGAGAAAGACAGGGGTCAGCTCCTATAATTCACCCCTCCACTTT.

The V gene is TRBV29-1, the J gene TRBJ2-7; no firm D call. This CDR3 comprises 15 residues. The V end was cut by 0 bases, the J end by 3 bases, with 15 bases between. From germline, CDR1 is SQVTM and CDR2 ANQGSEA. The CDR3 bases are TGCAGCGTTGAAGATCGAGTCGAAGGGATCTACGAGCAGTACTTC. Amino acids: CSVEDRVEGIYEQYF.

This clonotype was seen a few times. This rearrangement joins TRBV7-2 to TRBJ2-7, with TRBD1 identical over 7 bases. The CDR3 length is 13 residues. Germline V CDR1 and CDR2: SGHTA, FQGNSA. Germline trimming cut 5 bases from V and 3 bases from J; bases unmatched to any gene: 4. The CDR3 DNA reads TGTGCCAGCAGCCGGACAGGTCGCTACGAGCAGTACTTC. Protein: CASSRTGRYEQYF.

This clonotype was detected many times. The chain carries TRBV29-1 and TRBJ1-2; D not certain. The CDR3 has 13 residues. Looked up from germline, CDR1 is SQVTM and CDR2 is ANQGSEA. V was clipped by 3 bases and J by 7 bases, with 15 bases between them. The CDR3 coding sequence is TGCAGCGTTGAGACGGGATCTGTCCCTGGCTACACCTTC. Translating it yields CSVETGSVPGYTF. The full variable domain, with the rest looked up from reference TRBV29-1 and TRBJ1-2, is SAVISQKPSRDICQRGTSLTIQCQVDSQVTMMFWYRQQPGQSLTLIATANQGSEATYESGFVIDKFPISRPNLTFSTLTVSNMSPEDSSIYLCSVETGSVPGYTFGSGTRLTVV.

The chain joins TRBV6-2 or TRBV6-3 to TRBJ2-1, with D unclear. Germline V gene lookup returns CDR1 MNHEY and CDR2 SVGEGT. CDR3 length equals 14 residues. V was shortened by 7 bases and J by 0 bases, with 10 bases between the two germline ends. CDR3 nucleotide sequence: TGTGCCAGCAAAGACACCCACTCCTACAATGAGCAGTTCTTC. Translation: CASKDTHSYNEQFF.

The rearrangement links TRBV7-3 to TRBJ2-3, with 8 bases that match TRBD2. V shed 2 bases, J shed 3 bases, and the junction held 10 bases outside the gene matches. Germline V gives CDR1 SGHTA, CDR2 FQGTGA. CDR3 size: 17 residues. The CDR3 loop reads CASSLGPQRERTDTQYF. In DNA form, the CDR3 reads TGTGCCAGCAGCTTAGGGCCGCAGCGGGAGAGAACAGATACGCAGTATTTT.

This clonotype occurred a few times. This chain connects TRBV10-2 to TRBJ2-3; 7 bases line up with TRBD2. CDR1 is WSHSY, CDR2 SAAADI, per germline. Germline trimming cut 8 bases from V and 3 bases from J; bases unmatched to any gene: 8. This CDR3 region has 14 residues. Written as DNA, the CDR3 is TGCGCCAGCCTGGGGCGGGGGAGGACAGATACGCAGTATTTT. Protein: CASLGRGRTDTQYF.

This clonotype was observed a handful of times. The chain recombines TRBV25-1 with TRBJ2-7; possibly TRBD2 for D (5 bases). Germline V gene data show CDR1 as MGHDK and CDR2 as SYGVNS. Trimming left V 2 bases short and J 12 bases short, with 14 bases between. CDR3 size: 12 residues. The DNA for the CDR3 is TGTGCCAGCAGTGAACGTAAGCGGCGGGTGTACTTC. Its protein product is CASSERKRRVYF.

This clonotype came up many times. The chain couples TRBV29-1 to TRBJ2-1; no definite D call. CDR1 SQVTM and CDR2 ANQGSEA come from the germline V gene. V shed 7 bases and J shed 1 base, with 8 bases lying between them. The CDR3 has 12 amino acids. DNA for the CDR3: TGCAGCGGCCGGAATTCCTACAATGAGCAGTTCTTC. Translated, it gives CSGRNSYNEQFF.

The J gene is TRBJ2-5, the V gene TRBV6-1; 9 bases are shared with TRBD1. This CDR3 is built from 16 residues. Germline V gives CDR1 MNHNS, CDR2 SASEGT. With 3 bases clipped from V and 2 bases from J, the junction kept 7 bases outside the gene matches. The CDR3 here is CASSDLHRGRQETQYF. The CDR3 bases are TGTGCCAGCAGTGACCTGCACAGGGGGCGGCAAGAGACCCAGTACTTC.

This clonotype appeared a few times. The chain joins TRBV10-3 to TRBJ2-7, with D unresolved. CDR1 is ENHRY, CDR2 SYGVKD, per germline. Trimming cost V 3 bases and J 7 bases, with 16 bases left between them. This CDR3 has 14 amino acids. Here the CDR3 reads CAISDGSVKREQYF. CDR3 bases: TGTGCCATCAGTGATGGGTCAGTCAAAAGGGAGCAGTACTTC.

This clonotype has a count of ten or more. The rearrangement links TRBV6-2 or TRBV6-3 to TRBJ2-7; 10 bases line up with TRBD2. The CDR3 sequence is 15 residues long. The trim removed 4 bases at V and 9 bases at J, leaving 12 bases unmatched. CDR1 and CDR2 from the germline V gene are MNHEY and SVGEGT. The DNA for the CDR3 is TGTGCCAGCAGTTTCGTCACTAGCGGGGTTAGGGCGCAGTACTTC. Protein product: CASSFVTSGVRAQYF.

CDR3: CAIKGYGSHYGYTF. As DNA, the CDR3 is TGTGCCATCAAAGGGTACGGTTCGCACTATGGCTACACCTTC. This rearrangement joins TRBV10-3 to TRBJ1-2; D remains ambiguous. The CDR3 is 14 amino acids. The V end lost 7 bases, the J end lost 3 bases, and 15 bases lay between the germline ends. From germline, CDR1 is ENHRY and CDR2 SYGVKD.

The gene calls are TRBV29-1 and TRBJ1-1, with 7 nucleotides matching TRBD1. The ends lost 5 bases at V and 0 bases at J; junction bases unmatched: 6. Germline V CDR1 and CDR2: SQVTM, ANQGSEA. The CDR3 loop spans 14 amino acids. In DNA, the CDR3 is TGCAGCGTTCCGGGACAGATAATGAACACTGAAGCTTTCTTT. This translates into CSVPGQIMNTEAFF.

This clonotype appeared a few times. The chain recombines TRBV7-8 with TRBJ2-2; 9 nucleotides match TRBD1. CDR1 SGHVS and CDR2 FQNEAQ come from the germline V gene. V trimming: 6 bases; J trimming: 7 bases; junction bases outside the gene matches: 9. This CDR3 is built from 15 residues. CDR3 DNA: TGTGCCAGCAGACCCGGGACAGGGATGGTCGGGGAGCTGTTTTTT. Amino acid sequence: CASRPGTGMVGELFF.

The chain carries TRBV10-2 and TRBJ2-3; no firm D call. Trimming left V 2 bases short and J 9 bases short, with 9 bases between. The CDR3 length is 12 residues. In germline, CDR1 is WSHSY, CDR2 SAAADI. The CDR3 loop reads CASSEQVGTQYF. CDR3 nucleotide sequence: TGCGCCAGCAGTGAGCAGGTGGGCACGCAGTATTTT.

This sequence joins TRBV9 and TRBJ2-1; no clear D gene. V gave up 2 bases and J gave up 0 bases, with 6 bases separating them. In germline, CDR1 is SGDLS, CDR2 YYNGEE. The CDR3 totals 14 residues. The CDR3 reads CASSVNPSYNEQFF. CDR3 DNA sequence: TGTGCCAGCAGCGTCAACCCCTCCTACAATGAGCAGTTCTTC.

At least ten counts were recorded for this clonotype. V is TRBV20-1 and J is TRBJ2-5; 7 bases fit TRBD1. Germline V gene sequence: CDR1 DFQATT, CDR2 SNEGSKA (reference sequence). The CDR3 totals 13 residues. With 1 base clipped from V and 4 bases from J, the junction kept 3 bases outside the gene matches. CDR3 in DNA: TGCAGTGCTAGAGGACAGGGTTTAGAGACCCAGTACTTC. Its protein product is CSARGQGLETQYF.

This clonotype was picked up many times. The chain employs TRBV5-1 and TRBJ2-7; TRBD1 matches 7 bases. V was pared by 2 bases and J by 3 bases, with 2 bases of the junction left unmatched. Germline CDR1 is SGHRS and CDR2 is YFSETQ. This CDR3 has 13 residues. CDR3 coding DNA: TGCGCCAGCAGCTTCCCAGGGGGCTACGAGCAGTACTTC. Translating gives CASSFPGGYEQYF.